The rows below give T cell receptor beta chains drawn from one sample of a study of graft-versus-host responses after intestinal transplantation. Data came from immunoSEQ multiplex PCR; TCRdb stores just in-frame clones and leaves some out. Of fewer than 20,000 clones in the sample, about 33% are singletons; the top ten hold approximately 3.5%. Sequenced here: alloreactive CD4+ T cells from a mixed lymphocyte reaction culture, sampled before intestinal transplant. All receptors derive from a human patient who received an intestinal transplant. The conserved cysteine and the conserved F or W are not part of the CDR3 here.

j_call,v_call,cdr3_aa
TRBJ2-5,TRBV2,ASRLQGIQTQY
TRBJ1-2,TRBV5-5,ASSFGDREYYGYT
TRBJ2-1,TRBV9,ASSALAGINNEQF
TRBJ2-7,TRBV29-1,SVEADPGGQY
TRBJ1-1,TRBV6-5,ASRANTEAF
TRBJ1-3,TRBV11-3,ASNLQGSGNTIY
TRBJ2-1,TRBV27,ASSSRPYNEQF
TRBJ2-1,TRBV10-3,AISADRGHNEQF
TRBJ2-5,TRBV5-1,ASSVGLAVQETQY
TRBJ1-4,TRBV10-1,ASSDGTPREKLF
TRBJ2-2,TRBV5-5,ASSVLGRKAHTGELF
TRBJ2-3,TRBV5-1,ASSPGQYSDTQY
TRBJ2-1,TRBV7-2,ASSLAWGPRNEQF
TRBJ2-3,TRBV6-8,ASSYDWGDTQY
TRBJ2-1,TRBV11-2,ASSLKQGSMMPKF
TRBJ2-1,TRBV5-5,ASSQTRWLREGLRVF
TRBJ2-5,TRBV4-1,ASSSRTGREETQY
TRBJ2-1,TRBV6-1,ASIAGGPNEQF
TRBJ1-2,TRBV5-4,ASSQDIQGTYGYT
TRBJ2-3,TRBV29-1,SVGPATDTQY
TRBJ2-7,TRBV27,ASSLRQAGLGEQY
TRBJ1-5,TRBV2,ASSVVWSNQPQH
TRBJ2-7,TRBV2,ASVRERGSYEQY
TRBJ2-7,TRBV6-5,ASSPRTDSYEQY
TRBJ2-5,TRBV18,ASSPGRRVWD
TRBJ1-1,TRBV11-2,ASSPTDGGREAF
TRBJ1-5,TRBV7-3,ASSLGYGRGNQPQH
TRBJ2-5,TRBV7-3,ASSLFGGPQETQY
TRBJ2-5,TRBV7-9,ASSFWGEETQY
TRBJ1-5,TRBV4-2,ASSPANRDRNQPQH
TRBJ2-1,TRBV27,ASSFRTGLYEQF
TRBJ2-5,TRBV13,ASRGGRRETQY
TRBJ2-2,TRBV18,ASSPGTGGIGELF
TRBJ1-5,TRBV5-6,ASSSSREPGSNQPQH
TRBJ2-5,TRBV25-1,ASGGGTGMETQY
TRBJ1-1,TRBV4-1,ASSQAPGFRNTEAF
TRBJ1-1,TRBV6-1,ASTEWAMNTEAF
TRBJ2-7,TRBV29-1,SVGRQGHKV
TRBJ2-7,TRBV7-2,ASSVRAYEQY
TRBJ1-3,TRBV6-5,ASSFRGLSGNTIY
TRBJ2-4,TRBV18,ASSLFPEGNIQY
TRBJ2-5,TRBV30,AWGRGGDAETQY
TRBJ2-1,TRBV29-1,SVVGGGAYNEQF
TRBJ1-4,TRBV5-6,ASSLAGIREKLF
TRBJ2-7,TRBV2,ASSAGTGNYEQY
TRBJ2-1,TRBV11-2,ASRAPGLSYNEQF
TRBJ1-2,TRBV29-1,SVARDSATYGYT
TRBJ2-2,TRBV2,ASRYTGGTTGELF
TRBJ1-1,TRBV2,ASSGRTGRNSEAF